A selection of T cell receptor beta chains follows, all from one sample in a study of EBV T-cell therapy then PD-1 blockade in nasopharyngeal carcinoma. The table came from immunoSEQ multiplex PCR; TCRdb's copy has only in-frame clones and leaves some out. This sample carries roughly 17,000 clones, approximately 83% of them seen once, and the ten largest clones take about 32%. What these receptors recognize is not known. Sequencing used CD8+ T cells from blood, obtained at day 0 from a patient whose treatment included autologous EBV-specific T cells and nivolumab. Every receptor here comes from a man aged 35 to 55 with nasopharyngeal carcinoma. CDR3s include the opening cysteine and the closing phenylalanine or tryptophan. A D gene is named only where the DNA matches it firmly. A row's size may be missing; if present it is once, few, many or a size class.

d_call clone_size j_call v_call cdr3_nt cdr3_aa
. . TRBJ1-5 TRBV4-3 TGCGCCAGCAGCCAAGATCTTTTACAGGCCAATGTTCCCCAGCATTTT CASSQDLLQANVPQHF
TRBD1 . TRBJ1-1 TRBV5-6 TGTGCCAGCAGCCCGGACAGGGGCCCTGAAGCTTTCTTT CASSPDRGPEAFF
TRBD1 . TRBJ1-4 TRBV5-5 TGTGCCAGCAGCGCCCCCCCCGGACAGGGCGATAATGAAAAACTGTTTTTT CASSAPPGQGDNEKLFF
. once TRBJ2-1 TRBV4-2 TGTGCCAGCAGCCGCGGGGTGGGGGACCACAATGAGCAGTTCTTC CASSRGVGDHNEQFF
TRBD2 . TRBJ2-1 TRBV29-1 TGCAGCGTTACGGGACTAGCGGGATACAATGAGCAGTTCTTC CSVTGLAGYNEQFF
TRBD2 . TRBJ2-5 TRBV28 TGTGCCAGCAGTTTAGGGACTAGCGGCCAAGAGACCCAGTACTTC CASSLGTSGQETQYF
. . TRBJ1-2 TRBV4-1 TGCGCCAGCAGCCAAGAGTTGCCTACCGGCTATGGCTACACCTTC CASSQELPTGYGYTF
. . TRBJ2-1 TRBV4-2 TGTGCCAGCAGCCAAGGTACGGGCTCCTACAATGAGCAGTTCTTC CASSQGTGSYNEQFF
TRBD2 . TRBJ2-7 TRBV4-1 TGCGCCAGCAGCCAAGACGGGGCGGGGGGCTACGAGCAGTACTTC CASSQDGAGGYEQYF
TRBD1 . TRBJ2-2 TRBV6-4 TGTGCCAGCAGTCCCAGGGGGCTCGACACCGGGGAGCTGTTTTTT CASSPRGLDTGELFF
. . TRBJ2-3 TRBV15 TGTGCCACCAGCAGAGATGGGGCGGGACGAAGCGAGGCAGATACGCAGTATTTT CATSRDGAGRSEADTQYF
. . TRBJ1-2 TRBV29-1 TGCAGCGTTGACGCTGGACTAGTTTTCGGTTACTACACCTTC CSVDAGLVFGYYTF
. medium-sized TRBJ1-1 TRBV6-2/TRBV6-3 TGTGCCAGCAGTTACGGACAGTCCACTGAAGCTTTCTTT CASSYGQSTEAFF
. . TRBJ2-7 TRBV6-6 TGTGCCAGCAGCTACCCGGACGAGCAGTACTTC CASSYPDEQYF
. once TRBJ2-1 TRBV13 TGTGCCAGCAGCCTGGCGGGGTCGTCCTACAATGAGCAGTTCTTC CASSLAGSSYNEQFF
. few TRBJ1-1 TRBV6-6 TGTGCCAGCAGCTCGACAGAAATGAACACTGAAGCTTTCTTT CASSSTEMNTEAFF
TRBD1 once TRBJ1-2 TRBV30 TGTGCCGGCAGCAGGACAGGGAATGGCTACACCTTC CAGSRTGNGYTF
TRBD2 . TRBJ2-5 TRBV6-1 TGTGCCAGCAGTGAGGTAGCGGGGGCTCAAGAGACCCAGTACTTC CASSEVAGAQETQYF
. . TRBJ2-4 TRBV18 TGTGCCAGCTCAACGGAGTGGCAGGTGAAAAACATTCAGTACTTC CASSTEWQVKNIQYF
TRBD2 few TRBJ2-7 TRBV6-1 TGTGCCAGCAGTGAACTAGCGGGGGGCTCCTACGAGCAGTACTTC CASSELAGGSYEQYF
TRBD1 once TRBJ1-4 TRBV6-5 TGTGCCAGCAGTTACACTCCGACAGGGGGTCATGAAAAACTGTTTTTT CASSYTPTGGHEKLFF
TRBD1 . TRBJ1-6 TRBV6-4 TGTGCCAGCGGAACAGGGGGATACAATTCACCCCTCCACTTT CASGTGGYNSPLHF
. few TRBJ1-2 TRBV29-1 TGCAGCGTCAGGGAACAGAACTATGGCTACACCTTC CSVREQNYGYTF
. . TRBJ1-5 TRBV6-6 TGTGCCAGCAGTTACTCGGCAGGGTACAATCAGCCCCAGCATTTT CASSYSAGYNQPQHF
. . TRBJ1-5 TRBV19 TGTGCCAGTAGTATTTGGGGACTGTATAGCAATCAGCCCCAGCATTTT CASSIWGLYSNQPQHF
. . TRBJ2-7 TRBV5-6 TGTGCCAGCAGCTTTATCGTCAACTCCTACGAGCAGTACTTC CASSFIVNSYEQYF
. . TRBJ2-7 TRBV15 TGTGCCACCAGCAGAGGGACTGCGAGCTCCTACGAGCAGTACTTC CATSRGTASSYEQYF
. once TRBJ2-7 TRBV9 TGTGCCAGCAGCGTAGCGGACGGGAGCTCCTACGAGCAGTACTTC CASSVADGSSYEQYF
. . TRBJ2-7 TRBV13 TGTGCCAGCAGCTTACTGGACGGATCCTACGAGCAGTACTTC CASSLLDGSYEQYF
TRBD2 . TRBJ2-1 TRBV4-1 TGCGCCAGCAGCCAAGATTGGGTCGGGGGGATCTCCTACAATGAGCAGTTCTTC CASSQDWVGGISYNEQFF
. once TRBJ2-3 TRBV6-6 TGTGCCAGCAGCAGGGACCGGTCGGGATCGGGTACGCAGTATTTT CASSRDRSGSGTQYF
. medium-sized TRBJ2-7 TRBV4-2 TGTGCCAGCAGCCAAGTTGACGGCTCCTACGAGCAGTACTTC CASSQVDGSYEQYF
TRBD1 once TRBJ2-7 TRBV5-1 TGCGCCAGCAGCTTGGAAGGACAGGGATTCCCCTACGAGCAGTACTTC CASSLEGQGFPYEQYF
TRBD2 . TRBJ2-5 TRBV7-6 TGTGCCAGCAGCTTAGACCCGACTAGCGGGACCCTCCAAGAGACCCAGTACTTC CASSLDPTSGTLQETQYF
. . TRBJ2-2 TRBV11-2 TGTGCCAGCAGCTTAGTCTGGGGATCTACTGGCGGGGAGCTGTTTTTT CASSLVWGSTGGELFF
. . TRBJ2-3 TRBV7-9 TGTGCCAGCAGCTTGGGGGAGGGGGCAGATACGCAGTATTTT CASSLGEGADTQYF
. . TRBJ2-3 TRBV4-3 TGCGCCAGCAGCCAAGATTACTCGGCCCCCACAGATACGCAGTATTTT CASSQDYSAPTDTQYF
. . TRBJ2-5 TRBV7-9 TGTGCCAGCAGCTCCACAGGGCCCCAAGAGACCCAGTACTTC CASSSTGPQETQYF
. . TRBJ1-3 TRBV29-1 TGCAGCGCTTGGACGGTCCGAAACACCATATATTTT CSAWTVRNTIYF
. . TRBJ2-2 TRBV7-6 TGTGCCAGCAGCTTAGCCTTTGGAAGGGAGAACACCGGGGAGCTGTTTTTT CASSLAFGRENTGELFF
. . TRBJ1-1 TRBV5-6 TGTGCCAGCAGCCCCGGACCGAACACTGAAGCTTTCTTT CASSPGPNTEAFF
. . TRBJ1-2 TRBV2 TGTGCCACCAAGGTCGGGGGGGATGGCTACACCTTC CATKVGGDGYTF
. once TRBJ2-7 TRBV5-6 TGTGCCAGCAGCTTGTTAGCAAAGCCCTACGAGCAGTACTTC CASSLLAKPYEQYF
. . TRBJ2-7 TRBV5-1 TGCGCCAGCAGTGGCAGCTCCTACGAGCAGTACTTC CASSGSSYEQYF